This T cell receptor beta chain was profiled in a study of T-cell memory formation after mild COVID-19. V lost 0 bases and J 4 bases, leaving 10 bases between the germline ends. CDR3 length: 16 amino acids. Germline assignment: CDR1 MNHEY and CDR2 SVGAGI. TCRdb used MiXCR to reprocess the 5' RACE reads, holding one entry per CDR3 protein. The sample holds hundreds of thousands of distinct CDR3 sequences, 14% seen once. Broader study findings: CD4/CD8 balance characterized clones contracting day 15 to 85, and CD4+ skew characterized later expanders.

A few counts support this clonotype. The antigen is undetermined. This receptor was taken from a man aged 18 to 35 who had mild COVID-19 (a few samples of this study predate the infection). Cell type and time point are not known. This chain uses TRBV6-5 with TRBJ2-6; D call uncertain. Material for sequencing was PBMCs or a T cell subset sorted from them (not recorded which). The CDR3 loop is CASSYSKETGANVLTF. The CDR3 coding sequence is TGTGCCAGCAGTTACTCGAAAGAAACCGGGGCCAACGTCCTGACTTTC.